This T cell receptor (beta chain) was identified during a study of radiation and T cells in renal cell carcinoma. The overall study: Nephrectomy followed 15 Gy stereotactic body radiation by 4 weeks. General study results and limits: Baseline intratumoral clonotype presence is unknown without pretreatment biopsies. From baseline, blood top tumor clonotypes peaked at 2 weeks post-radiation.

A word on this clone: Its antigen remains unknown.

Time point here: blood 2 weeks post-SBRT. This sample's treatment: 15 Gy SBRT to primary tumor, nephrectomy 4 weeks later. Blood was sampled at baseline, 2 weeks and 4 weeks after SBRT. The assay was immunoSEQ multiplex PCR, and TCRdb's table has in-frame clones only and misses some. The sample lists about 150,000 clones; roughly 89% were seen once. The germline V and J ends were trimmed by 6 bases and 2 bases, with 11 bases remaining between them. The CDR3 consists of 13 residues. Germline V gives CDR1 LNHDA, CDR2 SQIVND (reference sequence). The sequencing here drew on blood, taken from a patient whose treatment included radiotherapy and nephrectomy. This chain connects TRBV19 to TRBJ2-7; D uncertain. This clonotype was sampled from a woman in her 50s with renal cell carcinoma. The DNA of the CDR3 is TGTGCCAGTAGCCCCCTCGGAGCCTACGAGCAGTACTTC. It codes for CASSPLGAYEQYF.